This T cell receptor (beta chain) was sequenced for a study of T cell repertoires in aging, cancer and after chemotherapy. Study results and caveats: In each cancer cohort, median generation probability increased across chemotherapy, suggesting thymic output rebounded.

V shed 2 bases and J 4 bases; nucleotides not matched to a gene: 7. The germline V gene encodes CDR1 KGHSH and CDR2 LQKENI. This CDR3 comprises 16 residues. Multiplex touch-down PCR with TRB-A/B primers amplified rearranged V-D-J TRB sequences. TCRdb redid the calling of the multiplex PCR reads with MiXCR, one entry per CDR3 protein. The sample includes about 4,200 distinct CDR3 sequences, around a quarter of them seen just once. This clonotype has just a few counts. What it binds is not known. Peripheral blood genomic DNA, not sorted cells or RNA, was the template. The rearrangement uses TRBV18 and TRBJ1-4, with 7 bases matching TRBD1. What was sequenced was blood. This TCR was sampled from a human donor with a blood cancer. CDR3 loop: CASSPSPGQFNEKLFF. The CDR3 nucleotides are TGTGCCAGCTCACCAAGTCCGGGACAGTTTAATGAAAAACTGTTTTTT. The full variable domain, with the rest looked up from reference TRBV18 and TRBJ1-4, is NAGVMQNPRHLVRRRGQEARLRCSPMKGHSHVYWYRQLPEEGLKFMVYLQKENIIDESGMPKERFSAEFPKEGPSILRIQQVVRGDSAAYFCASSPSPGQFNEKLFFGSGTQLSVL.